A single sample is the source of the 5 T cell receptor beta chains below, sequenced in a study of OX40 agonist ivuxolimab in advanced cancers. Clones were read by immunoSEQ multiplex PCR, and TCRdb kept only the in-frame ones, dropping some. The sample includes 45,000 to 55,000 clones, 80% to 85% of them seen just once. Sequenced here: CD4+ or CD8+ T cells sorted from blood, sampled in a trial of the OX40 agonist ivuxolimab. These receptors all stem from an adult with an advanced solid tumor such as melanoma, head and neck, liver or kidney cancer.

The rearrangement uses TRBV4-1 and TRBJ2-1; TRBD2 matches 9 bases. Germline V lookup: CDR1 MGHRA, CDR2 YSYEKL. After removal of 2 bases from V and 3 bases from J, the junction contained 2 bases not matched to a gene. CDR3 length: 15 amino acids. The CDR3 DNA follows: TGCGCCAGCAGCCAACTAGCGGGAAGCTACAATGAGCAGTTCTTC. It codes for CASSQLAGSYNEQFF.

This chain links TRBV9 with TRBJ1-6; unclear D gene. Deletions cut 10 bases from V and 9 bases from J, with 11 bases between. CDR3 size: 11 residues. Germline CDR1 is SGDLS and CDR2 is YYNGEE. In DNA form, the CDR3 reads TGTGCCGGGATAGGATTTTCACCCCTCCACTTT. This gives the protein CAGIGFSPLHF. Filled out from reference TRBV9 and TRBJ1-6, the complete variable domain reads DSGVTQTPKHLITATGQRVTLRCSPRSGDLSVYWYQQSLDQGLQFLIQYYNGEERAKGNILERFSAQQFPDLHSELNLSSLELGDSALYFCAGIGFSPLHFGNGTRLTVT.

V is TRBV7-9 and J is TRBJ2-1; 9 positions agree with TRBD1. The length of the CDR3 is 19 residues. Per the germline V gene, CDR1 is SEHNR and CDR2 is FQNEAQ (reference sequence). Trimming at V came to 4 bases and at J to 4 bases, leaving 17 bases not matched to a gene. The CDR3 here is CASSSTGGLLYTVYNEQFF. CDR3 DNA: TGTGCCAGCAGCTCCACAGGGGGCCTCTTATATACCGTATACAATGAGCAGTTCTTC. Using reference TRBV7-9 and TRBJ2-1 for the parts outside the CDR3, the full variable domain is DTGVSQNPRHKITKRGQNVTFRCDPISEHNRLYWYRQTLGQGPEFLTYFQNEAQLEKSRLLSDRFSAERPKGSFSTLEIQRTEQGDSAMYLCASSSTGGLLYTVYNEQFFGPGTRLTVL.

The CDR3 DNA follows: TGTGCCAGCAGCCCGGGACTAGCGAATGAGCAGTTCTTC. It yields the protein CASSPGLANEQFF. The gene calls are TRBV9 and TRBJ2-1; 10 nucleotides line up with TRBD2. Losses at the gene ends were 4 bases for V and 7 bases for J; bases not matched to a gene: 2. CDR1 and CDR2 from the germline V gene are SGDLS and YYNGEE. The CDR3 runs 13 residues.

This clone was seen a handful of times. This chain connects TRBV27 to TRBJ1-5, with 8 bases that match TRBD1. The germline CDR1 and CDR2 sequences are MNHEY and SMNVEV (reference sequence). The J segment lost 7 bases and the V segment lost 5 bases, leaving 13 bases of the junction unmatched. The CDR3 contains 16 residues. The CDR3, as DNA: TGTGCCAGCAGTCCCCTGGACAGGGAAAGTGTGCAGCCCCAGCATTTT. This translates into CASSPLDRESVQPQHF.